This is a list of T cell receptor beta chains from one sample in a study of CD8+CD57+ T cells in acquired aplastic anemia. TCRdb used MiXCR to reprocess the reads, holding one entry per CDR3 protein. The sample includes more than 150,000 distinct CDR3 sequences, 45% to 60% of them seen just once. The sample taken for sequencing was sorted CD4+, CD8+, or CD8+CD57+ T cells (not recorded which) from PBMCs. Receptor source: a human donor with aplastic anemia. Both conserved end residues are part of each CDR3.

CDR3aa,v_gene,j_gene
CASKSLGKEAGNTTYF,TRBV10-3,TRBJ1-3
CASSDPRLAGNEETQYF,TRBV25-1,TRBJ2-5
CASSLAHFKANTEAFF,TRBV5-6,TRBJ1-1
CSASSEVAGAGELFF,TRBV20-1,TRBJ2-2
CSASRQGSGSGANEQYF,TRBV20-1,TRBJ2-7
CSARPPWGLTTEAFF,TRBV20-1,TRBJ1-1
CSASEGYGSYEQYF,TRBV20-1,TRBJ2-7
CASNGQGNQPQHF,TRBV2,TRBJ1-5
CASSSSQTDTQYF,TRBV5-1,TRBJ2-3
CASRGGASVAGELFF,TRBV19,TRBJ2-2
CASSYSTDSDYGYTF,TRBV6-5,TRBJ1-2
CSANPSGGPRNEQFF,TRBV20-1,TRBJ2-1
CSVELAREQYF,TRBV29-1,TRBJ2-7
CAIRGLAGDTEAFF,TRBV10-3,TRBJ1-1
CASSLLPSGKSYNSPLHF,TRBV7-8,TRBJ1-6
CASSNSNLNEKLFF,TRBV2,TRBJ1-4
CASSQGQPNNSPLHF,TRBV3-1,TRBJ1-6
CASSLAGGGVTDTQYF,TRBV7-2,TRBJ2-3
CATSRYRTGVIGYTF,TRBV15,TRBJ1-2
CASSRWGGNQETQYF,TRBV7-2,TRBJ2-5
CSAMRGGQGVNYGYTF,TRBV20-1,TRBJ1-2
CASSLEETSTKRTQYF,TRBV2,TRBJ2-5
CSVPGTGVGYTF,TRBV29-1,TRBJ1-2
CASSSGTALSGANVLTF,TRBV5-6,TRBJ2-6
CAISEDRNTIYF,TRBV10-3,TRBJ1-3
CASSLQAEAFF,TRBV7-9,TRBJ1-1